The sequence of this TCR beta chain was determined in a study of blood T cells in healthy people across ages. Study-level background: Per two T cells, template switching captured roughly one barcoded beta molecule. The study, taken as a whole, reports: TCR beta diversity, measured per million T cells, fell in a roughly linear way with age.

This clonotype has more than one count but fewer than ten. Its antigen is not identified. Losses at the gene ends were 0 bases for V and 4 bases for J; bases not matched to a gene: 5. CDR1 is MNHEY and CDR2 is SVGEGT in the germline V gene. This CDR3 comprises 16 residues. Each donor had about 10 milliliters of peripheral blood drawn. Sample-barcoded 5' priming and a J-beta primer mix drove a second PCR of roughly 6 to 12 cycles. Each of the cDNA molecules was tagged by a template-switch adaptor with 12 random nucleotides. MiXCR, applied by TCRdb to the 5' RACE reads, yields one record per CDR3 protein. The sample yields 1.5 million to 2 million distinct CDR3 sequences, roughly 52% seen once.

This TCR came from a woman aged 40 to 49 in good health. The sequenced material came from blood. This chain links TRBV6-2 or TRBV6-3 with TRBJ2-1, with TRBD2 identical over 8 bases. The CDR3 region is CASSYSATSAYNEQFF. CDR3 DNA: TGTGCCAGCAGTTACTCAGCGACTAGCGCTTACAATGAGCAGTTCTTC.